The rows below give T cell receptor beta chains drawn from one sample of a study of blood T cells in healthy people across ages. TCRdb re-called the 5' RACE reads with MiXCR, one entry per CDR3 protein. The data show around 1,600,000 distinct CDR3 sequences, 40% to 45% seen once. Sample: blood. The receptor source for this set is a woman aged 18-29 years in good health. CDR3s include the opening cysteine and the closing phenylalanine or tryptophan. The D gene is left open where the match is weak. The size field is filled for only some rows; it gives once, few, many or a size class.

abundance: .
j_gene: TRBJ2-3
d_gene: .
v_gene: TRBV7-9
CDR3aa: CASRPQSADTQYF
CDR3nt: TGTGCCAGCAGGCCCCAGTCGGCAGATACGCAGTATTTT

abundance: few
j_gene: TRBJ2-7
d_gene: TRBD2
v_gene: TRBV20-1
CDR3aa: CSAKRTSGHEQYF
CDR3nt: TGCAGTGCTAAACGGACTAGCGGCCACGAGCAGTACTTC

abundance: .
j_gene: TRBJ2-4
d_gene: .
v_gene: TRBV4-3
CDR3aa: CASSQDGRRTKNIQYF
CDR3nt: TGCGCCAGCAGCCAAGATGGGCGACGGACCAAAAACATTCAGTACTTC

abundance: .
j_gene: TRBJ1-2
d_gene: .
v_gene: TRBV6-5
CDR3aa: CASSRLGQLERVYTF
CDR3nt: TGTGCCAGCAGTCGTCTTGGACAGTTAGAACGAGTCTACACCTTC

abundance: many
j_gene: TRBJ2-1
d_gene: .
v_gene: TRBV4-3
CDR3aa: CASSHGNEQFF
CDR3nt: TGCGCCAGCAGCCATGGAAATGAGCAGTTCTTC

abundance: .
j_gene: TRBJ2-2
d_gene: TRBD1
v_gene: TRBV2
CDR3aa: CASSGDRGQNGELFF
CDR3nt: TGTGCCAGCAGTGGGGACAGGGGGCAGAACGGGGAGCTGTTTTTT

abundance: .
j_gene: TRBJ2-1
d_gene: .
v_gene: TRBV4-3
CDR3aa: CASSQDLAVEQFF
CDR3nt: TGCGCCAGCAGCCAAGATTTGGCGGTAGAGCAGTTCTTC

abundance: few
j_gene: TRBJ1-2
d_gene: .
v_gene: TRBV11-2
CDR3aa: CASSPLTDDGYTF
CDR3nt: TGTGCCAGCAGCCCCCTGACAGATGATGGCTACACCTTC

abundance: .
j_gene: TRBJ1-1
d_gene: .
v_gene: TRBV15
CDR3aa: CATSRPGLGDTEAFF
CDR3nt: TGTGCCACCAGCAGACCGGGTCTCGGGGACACTGAAGCTTTCTTT

abundance: .
j_gene: TRBJ1-2
d_gene: TRBD1
v_gene: TRBV29-1
CDR3aa: CSVFPDRVNYGYTF
CDR3nt: TGCAGCGTTTTTCCGGACAGGGTTAACTATGGCTACACCTTC